One and the same sample provided the 10 T cell receptor beta chains below, sequenced in a study of T cell responses to AZD1222 COVID-19 vaccine. Profiled with immunoSEQ multiplex PCR; TCRdb holds only in-frame clones, not every one. The data contain about 140,000 clones, about 90% of them singletons. The sequencing used peripheral blood, collected 28 days after the second dose of the MenACWY control vaccine. The origin of the receptors is an adult who received the MenACWY meningococcal vaccine as a control.

V and J are TRBV6-1 and TRBJ1-3, with D unclear. Trimming stripped 1 base from V and 1 base from J, with 2 bases between. Germline V gene lookup returns CDR1 MNHNS and CDR2 SASEGT. This CDR3 has 13 amino acids. The CDR3 DNA reads as TGTGCCAGCAGTGAAGAGTCTGGAAACACCATATATTTT. Translation: CASSEESGNTIYF.

The chain couples TRBV7-3 to TRBJ2-3, with D possibly matching TRBD2 (6 bases). Germline loops: CDR1 SGHTA, CDR2 FQGTGA. There are 13 residues in the CDR3. V lost 4 bases, J lost 4 bases, and 9 bases lay in between. CDR3 protein: CASSSGGADTQYF. The CDR3 DNA reads as TGTGCCAGCAGCTCCGGCGGGGCAGATACGCAGTATTTT.

The gene calls are TRBV30 and TRBJ2-7; D uncertain. The CDR3 loop spans 12 amino acids. V lost 4 bases, J lost 2 bases, and 9 bases lay in between. CDR1 and CDR2 (germline): GTSNPN, SVGIG (reference sequence). The CDR3 region is CAWTGSTYEQYF. As DNA, the CDR3 is TGTGCCTGGACAGGTTCCACCTACGAGCAGTACTTC.

The chain couples TRBV18 to TRBJ1-5; 7 positions match TRBD1. The trim removed 1 base at V and 3 bases at J, leaving 6 bases unmatched. Looked up from germline, CDR1 is KGHSH and CDR2 is LQKENI. The CDR3 runs 16 residues. This CDR3 is CASSPRSGQNNQPQHF. DNA for the CDR3: TGTGCCAGCTCACCACGTTCGGGACAGAACAATCAGCCCCAGCATTTT.

V gene TRBV4-3 combines with J gene TRBJ1-6; TRBD1 is a possible D gene (5 bases). The V and J ends lost 0 bases and 5 bases respectively, with 11 bases between them. This CDR3 spans 16 amino acids. The V gene's germline CDR1 is LGHNA and CDR2 YSLEER. CDR3 sequence reads: CASSQDERGNNSPLHF. CDR3 DNA sequence: TGCGCCAGCAGCCAAGATGAGAGGGGCAATAATTCACCCCTCCACTTT.

This clone was picked up one time. CDR3 protein: CASSSRTDNEQFF. CDR3 bases: TGTGCCAGCAGCTCCAGGACGGACAATGAGCAGTTCTTC. This chain connects TRBV5-8 to TRBJ2-1, with unresolved D. The germline V gene encodes CDR1 SGHTS and CDR2 YDEGEE. Trimming cost V 3 bases and J 5 bases, with 9 bases left between them. The CDR3 runs to 13 residues. The full variable domain, completed using reference TRBV5-8 and TRBJ2-1, is EAGVTQSPTHLIKTRGQQATLRCSPISGHTSVYWYQQALGLGLQFLLWYDEGEERNRGNFPPRFSGRQFPNYSSELNVNALELEDSALYLCASSSRTDNEQFFGPGTRLTVL.

The gene calls are TRBV18 and TRBJ2-7; perhaps TRBD2 as D (5 bases). This CDR3 has 14 amino acids. Germline CDR1 reads KGHSH; CDR2 reads LQKENI. Trimming pared 3 bases from V and 2 bases from J, leaving 11 bases between. The CDR3 sequence is CASSPPGSPYEQYF. CDR3 nucleotides: TGTGCCAGCTCACCTCCGGGATCCCCCTACGAGCAGTACTTC.

The gene calls are TRBV27 and TRBJ1-5; possibly TRBD1 for D (6 bases). V shed 6 bases and J shed 0 bases, with 12 bases lying between them. This CDR3 contains 15 residues. Germline CDR1 reads MNHEY; CDR2 reads SMNVEV (reference sequence). CDR3 bases: TGTGCCAGCAGCCCCGGACAGCATAGCAATCAGCCCCAGCATTTT. It specifies CASSPGQHSNQPQHF.

The J gene is TRBJ2-7, the V gene TRBV6-2 or TRBV6-3; D is ambiguous. V lost 2 bases, J lost 3 bases, and 2 bases lay in between. CDR1 is MNHEY and CDR2 is SVGEGT in the germline V gene. The CDR3 is 11 amino acids. CDR3 DNA sequence: TGTGCCAGCAGTTACGTCTACGAGCAGTACTTC. Translation gives CASSYVYEQYF.

The chain carries TRBV11-2 and TRBJ2-1; 8 bases map to TRBD2. From germline, CDR1 is SGHAT and CDR2 FQNNGV. The junction had 4 bases not matched to a gene; V was cut back by 1 base and J by 5 bases. This CDR3 contains 15 residues. The CDR3 bases are TGTGCCAGCAGCTTAGCCGGGGGGGCTGACAATGAGCAGTTCTTC. Its translation is CASSLAGGADNEQFF.